This T cell receptor (beta chain) was sequenced for a study of blood T cell repertoires in COVID-19. Trimming took off 4 bases at V and 3 bases at J, with 6 bases between the two ends. CDR3 length: 12 amino acids. In terms of age and location, participants ranged from roughly 18 to 89 years and lived in about two dozen US areas. Cohorts were based on clinical histories the participants reported. In the original workflow: Amplifying reference gene primers gave estimates of nucleated cell counts. Generated by immunoSEQ multiplex PCR, the TCRdb table keeps only in-frame clones and is missing some. V, J and clone size derive from that table, while D and trimming were established from the DNA sequence. The sample consists of approximately 490,000 clones, about 85% of them appearing once.

Sequenced material: PBMCs or T cells enriched from blood (not recorded which). This chain links TRBV12-3 or TRBV12-4 with TRBJ1-1, with a weak D call TRBD1 (5 bases). This clonotype was sampled from a woman aged 60-70 years who had recovered from COVID-19. DNA for the CDR3: TGTGCCAGCAGTTCGGGGGACACTGAAGCTTTCTTT. It is translated as CASSSGDTEAFF.